This T cell receptor (beta chain) was documented in a study of CD8 T cells in ankylosing spondylitis. Findings and caveats of the study: Ankylosing spondylitis blood seemed to carry a telltale TCR beta motif made of roughly eight highly homologous variants.

This clonotype came up a few times. As yet, its antigen is unknown. From germline, CDR1 is MNHEY and CDR2 SVGAGI. The germline V and J ends were trimmed by 3 bases and 3 bases, with 10 bases remaining between them. The CDR3 runs 14 residues. Quantitative molecular-barcoded 5'-RACE generated the TCR beta libraries. TCRdb redid the calling of the 5' RACE reads with MiXCR, one entry per CDR3 protein. The table has around 540,000 distinct CDR3 sequences, more than 9.5% seen once. Sequences were obtained from blood, either unsorted or a sorted T cell fraction (not recorded which). This receptor was identified in a male donor with ankylosing spondylitis. V and J are TRBV6-5 and TRBJ2-3, with D unclear. Here the CDR3 reads CASSYQGGTDTQYF. The CDR3 region has the DNA TGTGCCAGCAGTTATCAAGGCGGAACAGATACGCAGTATTTT.